Listed below are T cell receptor beta chains from one sample, sequenced in a study of T cells expressing NK-cell markers. Using the 5' RACE reads, TCRdb records one entry per CDR3 protein without DNA. The sample shows approximately 440,000 distinct CDR3 sequences, and almost 1.5% sits with its ten largest clones. Sequences were obtained from blood T cells: a sorted CD56 or NKG2C T cell subset, CD4+ or CD8+ T cells, or bulk PBMC T cells (not recorded which). The receptors stem from a woman between 45 and 60 years old in good health. The CDR3 runs from the conserved cysteine through the conserved F or W.

v_call	j_call	cdr3_aa
TRBV7-7	TRBJ2-3	CASSTGLAGGGDTQYF
TRBV5-1	TRBJ1-2	CASSLEQGAASTF
TRBV5-6	TRBJ2-3	CASSWEVAAGDTQYF
TRBV18	TRBJ2-1	CASSPRLAGAGGEQFF
TRBV19	TRBJ2-1	CASSISRNEQFF
TRBV27	TRBJ2-3	CASRFTGAWSTDTQYF
TRBV9	TRBJ2-3	CASSVVGHTQYF
TRBV15	TRBJ1-1	CATSRVGVGDTEAFF
TRBV5-1	TRBJ1-1	CASSLAGARNTEAFF
TRBV19	TRBJ2-2	CASSIPGMNTGELFF
TRBV7-9	TRBJ2-1	CASARLDLYNEQFF
TRBV30	TRBJ1-1	CAWSVWGVNTEAFF
TRBV12-3/TRBV12-4	TRBJ2-2	CASSLFMSGKVTGELFF
TRBV2	TRBJ2-3	CASSSTGGTDTQYF
TRBV9	TRBJ2-5	CASSVGSIVQETQYF
TRBV12-3/TRBV12-4	TRBJ1-5	CASTRGAPGQPQHF
TRBV18	TRBJ2-7	CASSPPKGLSYEQYF
TRBV12-3/TRBV12-4	TRBJ1-1	CASRLPLGSTEAFF
TRBV5-5	TRBJ2-3	CASSLGLLAASDTQYF
TRBV12-3/TRBV12-4	TRBJ2-2	CASSFAGGKRTGELFF
TRBV6-5	TRBJ1-1	CASSRDPQNTEAFF
TRBV5-1	TRBJ1-2	CASSLQQGSYGYTF
TRBV14	TRBJ1-2	CASSQDRRDYGYTF
TRBV7-9	TRBJ1-6	CASSFGQGDNSPLHF
TRBV5-1	TRBJ2-2	CASSAGSAGELFF
TRBV4-1	TRBJ2-1	CASSQDRGTGERGNEQFF
TRBV25-1	TRBJ1-4	CASSPPSTGLNEKLFF
TRBV9	TRBJ2-1	CASSVGQGVPVEQFF
TRBV12-3/TRBV12-4	TRBJ2-3	CASSFRWRAGKREGTDTQYF
TRBV11-3	TRBJ1-2	CASSPRQGGGYTF
TRBV5-1	TRBJ2-2	CASSSGLKSYGELFF
TRBV7-9	TRBJ2-7	CASGTSGSSEQYF